Following are 15 T cell receptor beta chains from one sample sequenced in a study of T cell responses to AZD1222 COVID-19 vaccine. Sequenced by immunoSEQ multiplex PCR; TCRdb stores in-frame clones only, minus some. The sample has over 110,000 clones, 80% to 90% seen once; the top ten hold around 5%. The sequenced sample was peripheral blood, obtained on day 0 of AZD1222 vaccination. The origin of the receptors is an adult in good health.

In this sample, this clone turned up once. The chain uses TRBV7-9 and TRBJ2-7; 7 positions match TRBD1. The J segment lost 6 bases and the V segment lost 4 bases, leaving 15 bases of the junction unmatched. Germline V CDR1 and CDR2: SEHNR, FQNEAQ (reference sequence). The CDR3 is 16 residues long. CDR3 coding DNA: TGTGCCAGCAGCTCGAGCCGGACAGGTGGAGGTGCCGAGCAGTACTTC. It is translated as CASSSSRTGGGAEQYF.

This clone has a single count. This chain uses TRBV6-5 with TRBJ1-1; 7 bases are shared with TRBD1. Germline trimming cut 5 bases from V and 8 bases from J; bases unmatched to any gene: 14. The CDR3 is 15 residues long. Per the germline V gene, CDR1 is MNHEY and CDR2 is SVGAGI. The CDR3 spells CASSTHRGTALEAFF. Here the CDR3 DNA reads TGTGCCAGCAGTACACACCGTGGGACAGCTTTAGAAGCTTTCTTT.

This sequence joins TRBV4-3 and TRBJ1-1; no clear D. This CDR3 region has 14 residues. Germline-derived CDR1 and CDR2 are LGHNA and YSLEER. V was pared by 0 bases and J by 6 bases, with 11 bases between. The CDR3: CASSQDGEMAEAFF. CDR3 sequence (DNA): TGCGCCAGCAGCCAAGATGGGGAAATGGCTGAAGCTTTCTTT.

The chain combines TRBV27 with TRBJ2-7; TRBD1 might be the D (6 bases). Germline lookup yields CDR1 MNHEY and CDR2 SMNVEV (reference sequence). CDR3 length: 13 amino acids. V lost 6 bases, J lost 4 bases, and 13 bases lay in between. Here the CDR3 reads CASRVSQGYEQYF. For the CDR3, the DNA is TGTGCCAGCAGGGTTTCACAGGGTTACGAGCAGTACTTC.

V and J are TRBV6-5 and TRBJ2-1, with 10 bases matching TRBD2. After removal of 6 bases from V and 7 bases from J, the junction contained 9 bases not matched to a gene. Germline V lookup: CDR1 MNHEY, CDR2 SVGAGI. CDR3 length: 15 residues. The CDR3 spells CASSHSASGRNEQFF. Written as DNA, the CDR3 is TGTGCCAGCAGCCACAGTGCTAGCGGGAGAAATGAGCAGTTCTTC.

The J gene is TRBJ1-5, the V gene TRBV2; 8 nucleotides agree with TRBD1. Germline trimming cut 4 bases from V and 6 bases from J; bases unmatched to any gene: 8. The CDR3 sequence is 15 residues long. Germline V lookup: CDR1 SNHLY, CDR2 FYNNEI. Here the CDR3 reads CASSGTGGTVQPQHF. The CDR3 DNA follows: TGTGCCAGCAGTGGAACAGGGGGAACGGTTCAGCCCCAGCATTTT.

A few counts support this clone. The chain uses TRBV10-2 and TRBJ1-4; D is unclear. The CDR3 covers 15 residues. V lost 3 bases and J 6 bases, leaving 14 bases between the germline ends. In germline, CDR1 is WSHSY, CDR2 SAAADI. The CDR3 DNA follows: TGCGCCAGCAGTGAAATAGGAGGGTTTGATGAAAAACTGTTTTTT. It translates to CASSEIGGFDEKLFF.

The V and J genes are TRBV7-9 and TRBJ2-4, with TRBD1 identical over 7 bases. The CDR3 is made up of 17 amino acids. V lost 5 bases and J lost 0; bases outside the gene matches: 10. Per the germline V gene, CDR1 is SEHNR and CDR2 is FQNEAQ (reference sequence). The CDR3 DNA reads TGTGCCAGCAGCGCATTAGGGGGCGCGGAAGCCAAAAACATTCAGTACTTC. It translates to CASSALGGAEAKNIQYF.

V gene TRBV23-1 combines with J gene TRBJ1-4; D is possibly TRBD1 (5 bases). TRBV23-1 is recorded as an ORF, its role being uncertain. This CDR3 contains 16 residues. V dropped 0 bases and J dropped 8 bases, with 16 bases sitting between them. This chain's CDR3 is CASSQSRQPAKEKLFF. The CDR3 DNA reads as TGCGCCAGCAGTCAATCTCGACAGCCGGCCAAGGAAAAACTGTTTTTT.

The chain carries TRBV6-4 and TRBJ2-2; 12 bases match TRBD2. V lost 6 bases, J lost 5 bases, and 4 bases stayed unmatched. The length of the CDR3 is 15 residues. The V gene's germline CDR1 is MRHNA and CDR2 SNTAGT. CDR3 bases: TGTGCCAGCAGCTTACTAGCGGGAGGAACCGGGGAGCTGTTTTTT. It yields the protein CASSLLAGGTGELFF.

The chain has TRBV19 and TRBJ1-5; 9 bases match TRBD1. The CDR3 runs to 16 residues. Per the germline V gene, CDR1 is LNHDA and CDR2 is SQIVND (reference sequence). The junction had 7 bases not matched to a gene; V was cut back by 4 bases and J by 3 bases. This CDR3 reads CASSKRTGDFNQPQHF. The CDR3 bases are TGTGCCAGTAGTAAACGGACAGGGGATTTCAATCAGCCCCAGCATTTT.

V gene TRBV28 combines with J gene TRBJ2-7; possibly TRBD1 for D (5 bases). Germline-derived CDR1 and CDR2 are MDHEN and SYDVKM. The CDR3 spans 17 residues. The germline V and J ends were trimmed by 1 base and 5 bases, with 21 bases remaining between them. The CDR3 is CASSLYSVGRTRDEQYF. CDR3 bases: TGTGCCAGCAGTTTATATTCCGTGGGGCGAACTCGGGACGAGCAGTACTTC. The full variable domain, completed using reference TRBV28 and TRBJ2-7, is DVKVTQSSRYLVKRTGEKVFLECVQDMDHENMFWYRQDPGLGLRLIYFSYDVKMKEKGDIPEGYSVSREKKERFSLILESASTNQTSMYLCASSLYSVGRTRDEQYFGPGTRLTVT.

The rearrangement joins TRBV7-9 to TRBJ1-2; a weak D match, TRBD1 (6 bases). This CDR3 comprises 14 residues. Germline V gives CDR1 SEHNR, CDR2 FQNEAQ (reference sequence). Between the trimmed V and J ends, which lost 5 bases and 5 bases, there was a span of 15 bases. The CDR3 region has the DNA TGTGCCAGCAGCCCGATCGACAGGCGTTATGGCTACACCTTC. Translated: CASSPIDRRYGYTF. The full variable domain, in which reference TRBV7-9 and TRBJ1-2 provide the parts outside the CDR3, is DTGVSQNPRHKITKRGQNVTFRCDPISEHNRLYWYRQTLGQGPEFLTYFQNEAQLEKSRLLSDRFSAERPKGSFSTLEIQRTEQGDSAMYLCASSPIDRRYGYTFGSGTRLTVV.

The genes are TRBV7-9 and TRBJ2-7; D remains unclear. This CDR3 is 12 amino acids long. Trimming cost V 1 base and J 6 bases, with 7 bases left between them. Per germline, CDR1 SEHNR and CDR2 FQNEAQ (reference sequence). The CDR3, as DNA: TGTGCCAGCAGCTTAGGGTATACCGAGCAGTACTTC. This translates into CASSLGYTEQYF.

The chain uses TRBV4-1 and TRBJ1-2; 7 positions match TRBD1. V trimming: 0 bases; J trimming: 8 bases; junction bases outside the gene matches: 9. Germline CDR1 and CDR2: MGHRA and YSYEKL. The CDR3 length is 15 residues. Written as DNA, the CDR3 is TGCGCCAGCAGCCAAGAGACAGGGAATGTTGACGGCTACACCTTC. It yields the protein CASSQETGNVDGYTF.